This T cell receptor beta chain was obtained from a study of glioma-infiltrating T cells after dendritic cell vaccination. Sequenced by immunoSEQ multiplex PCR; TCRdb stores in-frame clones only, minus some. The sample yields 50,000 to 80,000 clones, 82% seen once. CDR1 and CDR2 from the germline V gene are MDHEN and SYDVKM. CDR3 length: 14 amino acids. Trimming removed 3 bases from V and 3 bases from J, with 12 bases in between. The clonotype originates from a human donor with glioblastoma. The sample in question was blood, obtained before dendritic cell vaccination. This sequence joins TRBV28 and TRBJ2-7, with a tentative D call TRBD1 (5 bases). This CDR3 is CASSFADTNYEQYF. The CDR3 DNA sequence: TGTGCCAGCAGTTTTGCGGACACCAACTACGAGCAGTACTTC.